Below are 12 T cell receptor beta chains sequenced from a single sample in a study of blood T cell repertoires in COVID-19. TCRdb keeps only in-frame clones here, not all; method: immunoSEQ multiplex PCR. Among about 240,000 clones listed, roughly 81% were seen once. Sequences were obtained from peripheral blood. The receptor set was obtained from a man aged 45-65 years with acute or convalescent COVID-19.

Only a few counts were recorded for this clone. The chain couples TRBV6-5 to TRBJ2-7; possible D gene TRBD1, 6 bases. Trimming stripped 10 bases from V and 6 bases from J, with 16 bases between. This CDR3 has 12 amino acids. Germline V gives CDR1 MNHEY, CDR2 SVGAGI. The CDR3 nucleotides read TGTGCCACAAGCCGTCCAGGGGTCGAGCAGTACTTC. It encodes CATSRPGVEQYF.

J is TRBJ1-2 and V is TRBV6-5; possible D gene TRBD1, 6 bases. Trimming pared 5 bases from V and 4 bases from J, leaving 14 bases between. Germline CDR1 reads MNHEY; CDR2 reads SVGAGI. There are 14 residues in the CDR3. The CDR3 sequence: CASSRDNIPYGYTF. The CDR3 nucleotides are TGTGCCAGCAGTCGGGACAATATACCCTATGGCTACACCTTC.

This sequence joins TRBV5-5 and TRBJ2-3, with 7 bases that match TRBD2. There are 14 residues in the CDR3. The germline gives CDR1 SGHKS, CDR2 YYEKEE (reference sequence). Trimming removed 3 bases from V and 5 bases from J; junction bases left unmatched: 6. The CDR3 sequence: CASSWEGQGDTQYF. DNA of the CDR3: TGTGCCAGCAGCTGGGAGGGTCAGGGAGATACGCAGTATTTT.

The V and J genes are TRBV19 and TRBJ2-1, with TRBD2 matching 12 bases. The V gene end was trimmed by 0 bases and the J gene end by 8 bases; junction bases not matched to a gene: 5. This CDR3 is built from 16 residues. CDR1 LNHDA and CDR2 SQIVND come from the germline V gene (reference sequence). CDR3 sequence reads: CASSIDRTSGIDEQFF. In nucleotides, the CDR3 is TGTGCCAGTAGTATAGACCGGACTAGCGGGATAGATGAGCAGTTCTTC.

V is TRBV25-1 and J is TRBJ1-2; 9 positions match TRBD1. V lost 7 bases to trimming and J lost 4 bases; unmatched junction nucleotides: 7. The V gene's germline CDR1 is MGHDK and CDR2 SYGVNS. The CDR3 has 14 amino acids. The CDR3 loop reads CASKGQGAAYGYTF. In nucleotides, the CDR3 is TGTGCCAGCAAGGGACAGGGAGCCGCCTATGGCTACACCTTC.

CDR3 sequence: CAWSTGQGTDTQYF. The CDR3 nucleotides read TGTGCCTGGAGTACCGGACAGGGGACAGATACGCAGTATTTT. The rearrangement joins TRBV30 to TRBJ2-3; 9 nucleotides agree with TRBD1. V shed 2 bases and J 3 bases; nucleotides not matched to a gene: 3. The CDR3 covers 14 residues. The germline gives CDR1 GTSNPN, CDR2 SVGIG (reference sequence).

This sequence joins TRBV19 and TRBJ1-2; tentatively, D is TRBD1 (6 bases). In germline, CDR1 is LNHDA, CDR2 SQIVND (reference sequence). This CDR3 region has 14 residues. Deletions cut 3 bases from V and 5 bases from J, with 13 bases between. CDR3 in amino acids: CASSIFQGLYGYTF. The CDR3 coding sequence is TGTGCCAGTAGTATTTTTCAGGGGCTGTATGGCTACACCTTC. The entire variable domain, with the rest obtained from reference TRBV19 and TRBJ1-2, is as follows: DGGITQSPKYLFRKEGQNVTLSCEQNLNHDAMYWYRQDPGQGLRLIYYSQIVNDFQKGDIAEGYSVSREKKESFPLTVTSAQKNPTAFYLCASSIFQGLYGYTFGSGTRLTVV.

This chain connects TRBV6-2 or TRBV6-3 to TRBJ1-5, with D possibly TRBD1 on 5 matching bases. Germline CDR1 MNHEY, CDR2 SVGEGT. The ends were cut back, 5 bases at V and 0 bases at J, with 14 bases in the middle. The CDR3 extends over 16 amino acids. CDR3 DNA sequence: TGTGCCAGCAGTAACCCCGACAGTGATAGCAATCAGCCCCAGCATTTT. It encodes CASSNPDSDSNQPQHF.

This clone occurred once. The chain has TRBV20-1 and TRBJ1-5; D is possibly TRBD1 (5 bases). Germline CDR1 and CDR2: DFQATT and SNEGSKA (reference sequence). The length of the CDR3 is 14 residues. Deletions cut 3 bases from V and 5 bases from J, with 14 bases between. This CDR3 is CSASPGSNDQPQHF. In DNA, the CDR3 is TGCAGTGCTAGTCCAGGGTCGAATGATCAGCCCCAGCATTTT.

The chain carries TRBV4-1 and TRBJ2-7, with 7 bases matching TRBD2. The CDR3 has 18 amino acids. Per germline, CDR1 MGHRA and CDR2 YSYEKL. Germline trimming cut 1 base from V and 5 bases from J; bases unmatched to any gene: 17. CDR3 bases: TGCGCCAGCAGCCAAGGACTTATTTGGGGAGGGGCTCGGGACGAGCAGTACTTC. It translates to CASSQGLIWGGARDEQYF.

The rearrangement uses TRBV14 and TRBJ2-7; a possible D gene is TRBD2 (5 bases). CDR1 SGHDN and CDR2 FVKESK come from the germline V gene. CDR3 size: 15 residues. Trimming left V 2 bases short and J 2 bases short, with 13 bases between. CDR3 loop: CASSQLGLSAYEQYF. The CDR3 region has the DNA TGTGCCAGCAGCCAACTCGGACTGAGTGCCTACGAGCAGTACTTC.

CDR3 in amino acids: CASSTWTVKRPNEQFF. In nucleotides, the CDR3 is TGTGCCAGCAGTACTTGGACAGTTAAACGGCCGAATGAGCAGTTCTTC. The chain has TRBV27 and TRBJ2-1; D possibly corresponds to TRBD1 (6 bases). CDR1 and CDR2 from the germline V gene are MNHEY and SMNVEV (reference sequence). This CDR3 has 16 residues. Trimming left V 5 bases short and J 7 bases short, with 21 bases between.